This TCR beta chain was profiled in a study of CD8 T cells in ankylosing spondylitis. This clonotype was seen only a few times. Its antigen is unidentified. Findings and caveats of the study: Disease-linked clones bore a CD8+ phenotype, appearing relatively rarely in peripheral blood. In ankylosing spondylitis blood, a motif of about eight highly homologous TCR beta variants appeared characteristic. Within matched ankylosing spondylitis synovial fluid, disease-linked clones were reportedly significantly enriched. Earlier studies detected some motif variants in reactive arthritis synovial fluid and blood.

Quantitative barcoded 5'-RACE was used to prepare TCR beta libraries. MiXCR was run by TCRdb on the 5' RACE reads, yielding one entry per CDR3 protein. The sample holds about 450,000 distinct CDR3 sequences, around 26% seen once. CDR3 length equals 18 residues. V lost 0 bases to trimming and J lost 0 bases; unmatched junction nucleotides: 13. CDR1 DFQATT and CDR2 SNEGSKA come from the germline V gene (reference sequence). The source is a male donor with ankylosing spondylitis. The rearrangement joins TRBV20-1 to TRBJ1-1, with TRBD1 matching 7 bases. The sequencing input was blood, either unsorted or a sorted T cell fraction (not recorded which). This CDR3 is CSARDFFRGLDMNTEAFF. In DNA form, the CDR3 reads TGCAGTGCTAGAGATTTCTTCAGGGGGTTGGACATGAACACTGAAGCTTTCTTT.